The clone carrying this TCR beta chain was found once. The antigen is undetermined. The sample comes from a study of radiation and T cells in renal cell carcinoma. Study in general: Nephrectomy followed 15 Gy stereotactic body radiation by 4 weeks. Overall study results and limits: No pretreatment tumor biopsies were available for baseline clonotypes. In blood, top tumor clones expanded by 2 weeks, shrinking by 4.

V dropped 1 base and J dropped 4 bases, with 14 bases sitting between them. The CDR3 spans 15 residues. Germline V gene lookup returns CDR1 LGHNA and CDR2 YSLEER. Only in-frame clones appear in the TCRdb table, and some are missing; sequencing was by immunoSEQ multiplex PCR. The profile covers about 150,000 clones, with approximately 91% appearing a single time and around 12% taken by the ten largest. The time point denotes: baseline pretreatment blood. Treatment indicated: 15 Gy SBRT to primary tumor, nephrectomy 4 weeks later. After SBRT, blood was collected at 2 and 4 weeks, plus baseline. The sequenced sample was blood, obtained from a patient whose treatment included radiotherapy and nephrectomy. The receptor was derived from a woman aged 45 to 65 with renal cell carcinoma. The chain joins TRBV4-3 to TRBJ2-7; the D gene is possibly TRBD1 (5 bases). The chain's CDR3 is CASSQVFGAGYEQYF. CDR3 DNA sequence: TGCGCCAGCAGCCAAGTTTTTGGGGCTGGGTACGAGCAGTACTTC.